These 22 T cell receptor beta chains were all obtained from the same sample, sequenced in a study of blood T cell repertoires in COVID-19. Assay: immunoSEQ multiplex PCR; the TCRdb copy retains only in-frame clones and omits some. This sample yields approximately 150,000 clones, of which approximately 82% are seen a single time; around 20% belongs to the top ten. Sequenced sample: peripheral blood. The receptors stem from a woman in her 70s who had recovered from COVID-19.

In its sample, this clone was seen once. V is TRBV29-1 and J is TRBJ2-5, with 7 bases identical to TRBD2. CDR1 and CDR2 from the germline V gene are SQVTM and ANQGSEA. Losses at the gene ends were 7 bases for V and 5 bases for J; bases not matched to a gene: 10. The CDR3 is 13 amino acids. Here the CDR3 reads CSAILTSLETQYF. Written as DNA, the CDR3 is TGCAGCGCCATCCTGACTAGCTTGGAGACCCAGTACTTC.

The genes are TRBV18 and TRBJ1-1; D not resolved. Trimming removed 1 base from V and 1 base from J, with 10 bases in between. This CDR3 is built from 15 residues. In germline, CDR1 is KGHSH, CDR2 LQKENI. The CDR3 is CASSPRGRENTEAFF. The CDR3, as DNA: TGTGCCAGCTCACCACGCGGCCGAGAGAACACTGAAGCTTTCTTT.

The CDR3 protein is CASSPQAQGRYGYTF. The CDR3 bases are TGTGCCAGCTCACCCCAGGCCCAGGGCCGTTATGGCTACACCTTC. The rearrangement links TRBV18 to TRBJ1-2, with D possibly being TRBD1 (5 bases). Trimming removed 3 bases at V and 5 bases at J, with 16 bases between. This CDR3 has 15 amino acids. The germline V gene encodes CDR1 KGHSH and CDR2 LQKENI. The full variable domain, its missing parts supplied by reference TRBV18 and TRBJ1-2, is NAGVMQNPRHLVRRRGQEARLRCSPMKGHSHVYWYRQLPEEGLKFMVYLQKENIIDESGMPKERFSAEFPKEGPSILRIQQVVRGDSAAYFCASSPQAQGRYGYTFGSGTRLTVV.

The J gene is TRBJ2-5, the V gene TRBV7-2, with 13 positions matching TRBD2. CDR3 size: 16 residues. The trim removed 1 base at V and 7 bases at J, leaving 6 bases unmatched. Germline values: CDR1 SGHTA, CDR2 FQGNSA. CDR3 sequence (DNA): TGTGCCAGCAGCTTAGTTGGGACTAGCGGGGTAGGGACCCAGTACTTC. Protein: CASSLVGTSGVGTQYF.

J is TRBJ2-7 and V is TRBV9; 8 positions match TRBD1. There are 16 residues in the CDR3. From germline, CDR1 is SGDLS and CDR2 YYNGEE. J was trimmed by 1 base and V by 0 bases; bases with no gene match: 6. The CDR3 here is CASSVGDRGRSYEQYF. Here the CDR3 DNA reads TGTGCCAGCAGCGTAGGCGACAGGGGCCGGTCCTACGAGCAGTACTTC.

The J gene is TRBJ1-1, the V gene TRBV20-1, with D uncertain. The CDR3 is made up of 14 amino acids. Germline V gene data show CDR1 as DFQATT and CDR2 as SNEGSKA (reference sequence). Trimming stripped 3 bases from V and 1 base from J, with 12 bases between. The CDR3 protein is CSASREGPNTEAFF. The CDR3 DNA reads TGCAGTGCTAGTAGGGAGGGCCCGAACACTGAAGCTTTCTTT.

V is TRBV6-5 and J is TRBJ2-5, with 9 positions matching TRBD2. Germline loops: CDR1 MNHEY, CDR2 SVGAGI. This CDR3 is 14 amino acids long. Trimming at V came to 2 bases and at J to 3 bases, leaving 1 base not matched to a gene. The CDR3 protein is CASSYGGREETQYF. DNA for the CDR3: TGTGCCAGCAGTTACGGCGGGAGGGAAGAGACCCAGTACTTC.

The rearrangement joins TRBV28 to TRBJ1-2; no clear D gene. Germline values: CDR1 MDHEN, CDR2 SYDVKM. The CDR3 is made up of 13 amino acids. Trimming cost V 7 bases and J 4 bases, with 13 bases left between them. The CDR3 is CASMPGSGYGYTF. The CDR3 DNA is TGTGCCAGCATGCCCGGGTCGGGCTATGGCTACACCTTC.

The V call is TRBV18, the J call TRBJ2-2; TRBD2 is a possible D gene (5 bases). Trimming shortened V by 2 bases and J by 4 bases, and 14 bases separated the two germline ends. CDR3 length: 16 residues. Per germline, CDR1 KGHSH and CDR2 LQKENI. CDR3 region: CASSPSIGRGTGELFF. CDR3 DNA sequence: TGTGCCAGCTCACCATCTATCGGTCGGGGCACCGGGGAGCTGTTTTTT.

The V and J genes are TRBV7-9 and TRBJ1-2; TRBD1 is a possible D gene (6 bases). Germline CDR1 and CDR2: SEHNR and FQNEAQ (reference sequence). The CDR3 is 15 residues long. Trimming removed 4 bases at V and 0 bases at J, with 12 bases between. CDR3 protein: CASSYGQNPNYGYTF. CDR3 DNA sequence: TGTGCCAGCAGCTATGGACAGAACCCTAACTATGGCTACACCTTC.

V is TRBV28 and J is TRBJ2-7, with D possibly matching TRBD2 (6 bases). Per germline, CDR1 MDHEN and CDR2 SYDVKM. Trimming shortened V by 2 bases and J by 7 bases, and 21 bases separated the two germline ends. The CDR3 spans 16 residues. Written as DNA, the CDR3 is TGTGCCAGCAGTTTACCCGGAGGCGGGGCCCGAGGAGAGCAGTACTTC. Its translation: CASSLPGGGARGEQYF.

The genes are TRBV7-2 and TRBJ2-1; D is possibly TRBD1 (6 bases). Germline V gene sequence: CDR1 SGHTA, CDR2 FQGNSA. V was trimmed by 1 base and J by 10 bases, leaving 11 bases between them. CDR3 length: 13 residues. CDR3 in DNA: TGTGCCAGCAGCTTAGAGGGGGACGGGGAGCAGTTCTTC. Translating gives CASSLEGDGEQFF.

The chain recombines TRBV5-1 with TRBJ2-3; 8 bases are shared with TRBD2. CDR1 and CDR2 from the germline V gene are SGHRS and YFSETQ. The CDR3 extends over 16 amino acids. V lost 1 base, J lost 4 bases, and 8 bases stayed unmatched. The CDR3 DNA reads as TGCGCCAGCAGCTTGCCTAGCGGGTTGGGGGCAGATACGCAGTATTTT. The encoded protein is CASSLPSGLGADTQYF.

This clone occurred a few times. The DNA for the CDR3 is TGTGCCAGCAGCCCCGGGATCTTTCTAGCGAATGGGAACAATGAGCAGTTCTTC. This sequence encodes CASSPGIFLANGNNEQFF. V and J are TRBV13 and TRBJ2-1; weak D call: TRBD2 (6 bases). The V gene's germline CDR1 is PRHDT and CDR2 FYEKMQ (reference sequence). CDR3 length: 18 amino acids. The ends were cut back, 5 bases at V and 5 bases at J, with 25 bases in the middle.

The chain employs TRBV7-9 and TRBJ1-2; 7 positions match TRBD1. After removal of 1 base from V and 3 bases from J, the junction contained 11 bases not matched to a gene. This CDR3 comprises 17 residues. Germline V CDR1 and CDR2: SEHNR, FQNEAQ (reference sequence). CDR3 coding DNA: TGTGCCAGCAGCTTAGGACAGGGTGGATGGTCCCACTATGGCTACACCTTC. Protein sequence: CASSLGQGGWSHYGYTF.

This rearrangement joins TRBV29-1 to TRBJ2-2; the match to TRBD2 covers 9 bases. CDR1 SQVTM and CDR2 ANQGSEA come from the germline V gene. J was trimmed by 6 bases and V by 7 bases; bases with no gene match: 12. The CDR3 has 15 residues. The CDR3 here is CSAVRAGGPAGELFF. The CDR3 coding sequence is TGCAGCGCCGTACGGGCGGGAGGGCCTGCCGGGGAGCTGTTTTTT.

The CDR3 nucleotides read TGCAGCGTGGGCAGGGGGCCTGGGGCCAACGTCCTGACTTTC. It is translated as CSVGRGPGANVLTF. The chain has TRBV29-1 and TRBJ2-6; 8 bases line up with TRBD1. Germline lookup yields CDR1 SQVTM and CDR2 ANQGSEA. The CDR3 contains 14 residues. J gave up 2 bases and V 6 bases, and 3 bases lay outside the gene matches.

V usage is TRBV5-1 and J usage is TRBJ1-5, with TRBD1 matching over 10 bases. This CDR3 spans 16 amino acids. Looked up from germline, CDR1 is SGHRS and CDR2 is YFSETQ. V lost 4 bases and J lost 5; bases outside the gene matches: 9. CDR3 nucleotides: TGCGCCAGCAGCCCGACGGGAGGGACAGGGGATCAGCCCCAGCATTTT. Its translation is CASSPTGGTGDQPQHF.

V gene TRBV12-3 or TRBV12-4 combines with J gene TRBJ2-5; possibly TRBD1 for D (6 bases). V shed 3 bases and J shed 2 bases, with 7 bases lying between them. The CDR3 sequence is 13 residues long. This CDR3 is CASSLRGQETQYF. As DNA, the CDR3 is TGTGCCAGCAGTTTGAGGGGGCAAGAGACCCAGTACTTC.

J is TRBJ1-2 and V is TRBV7-6; unclear D gene. Germline V gene sequence: CDR1 SGHVS, CDR2 FNYEAQ. The CDR3 spans 17 residues. Trimming removed 1 base from V and 8 bases from J, with 23 bases in between. DNA for the CDR3: TGTGCCAGCAGCTTAGGCACCCCGACGGGCACGGGAGGCGGCTACACCTTC. It specifies CASSLGTPTGTGGGYTF.

The chain joins TRBV29-1 to TRBJ2-3, with TRBD2 matching over 7 bases. The germline gives CDR1 SQVTM, CDR2 ANQGSEA. The CDR3 covers 14 residues. With V trimmed by 4 bases and J by 0 bases, 4 bases remained unmatched. The CDR3 protein is CSVAREASTDTQYF. The CDR3 DNA is TGCAGCGTTGCCCGGGAGGCCAGCACAGATACGCAGTATTTT.

The chain joins TRBV9 to TRBJ2-3, with TRBD2 identical over 9 bases. Unmatched junction bases numbered 8, after V lost 4 bases and J lost 5 bases. Germline V lookup: CDR1 SGDLS, CDR2 YYNGEE. CDR3 length: 15 residues. The CDR3 protein is CASSPGGSGRDTQYF. CDR3 sequence (DNA): TGTGCCAGCAGCCCCGGCGGTAGCGGGAGAGATACGCAGTATTTT.